The clone carrying this TCR beta chain turned up a few times. The record originates from a study of cytomegalovirus exposure and HLA in healthy donors. Germline CDR1 reads SNHLY; CDR2 reads FYNNEI. The CDR3 sequence is 15 residues long. The trim removed 0 bases at V and 3 bases at J, leaving 3 bases unmatched. With 60 Vbeta and 13 Jbeta primers, the PCR was carried out. Profiled with immunoSEQ multiplex PCR; TCRdb holds only in-frame clones, not every one. The sample consists of about 160,000 clones, around 60% of them appearing once. The sequenced sample consisted of PBMCs. The TCR was taken from a woman in her sixties or seventies in good health and CMV-seropositive. The gene calls are TRBV2 and TRBJ2-7; 9 bases agree with TRBD2. CDR3 protein: CASSEATSGLYEQYF. The CDR3 DNA follows: TGTGCCAGCAGTGAAGCGACTAGCGGTCTCTACGAGCAGTACTTC.